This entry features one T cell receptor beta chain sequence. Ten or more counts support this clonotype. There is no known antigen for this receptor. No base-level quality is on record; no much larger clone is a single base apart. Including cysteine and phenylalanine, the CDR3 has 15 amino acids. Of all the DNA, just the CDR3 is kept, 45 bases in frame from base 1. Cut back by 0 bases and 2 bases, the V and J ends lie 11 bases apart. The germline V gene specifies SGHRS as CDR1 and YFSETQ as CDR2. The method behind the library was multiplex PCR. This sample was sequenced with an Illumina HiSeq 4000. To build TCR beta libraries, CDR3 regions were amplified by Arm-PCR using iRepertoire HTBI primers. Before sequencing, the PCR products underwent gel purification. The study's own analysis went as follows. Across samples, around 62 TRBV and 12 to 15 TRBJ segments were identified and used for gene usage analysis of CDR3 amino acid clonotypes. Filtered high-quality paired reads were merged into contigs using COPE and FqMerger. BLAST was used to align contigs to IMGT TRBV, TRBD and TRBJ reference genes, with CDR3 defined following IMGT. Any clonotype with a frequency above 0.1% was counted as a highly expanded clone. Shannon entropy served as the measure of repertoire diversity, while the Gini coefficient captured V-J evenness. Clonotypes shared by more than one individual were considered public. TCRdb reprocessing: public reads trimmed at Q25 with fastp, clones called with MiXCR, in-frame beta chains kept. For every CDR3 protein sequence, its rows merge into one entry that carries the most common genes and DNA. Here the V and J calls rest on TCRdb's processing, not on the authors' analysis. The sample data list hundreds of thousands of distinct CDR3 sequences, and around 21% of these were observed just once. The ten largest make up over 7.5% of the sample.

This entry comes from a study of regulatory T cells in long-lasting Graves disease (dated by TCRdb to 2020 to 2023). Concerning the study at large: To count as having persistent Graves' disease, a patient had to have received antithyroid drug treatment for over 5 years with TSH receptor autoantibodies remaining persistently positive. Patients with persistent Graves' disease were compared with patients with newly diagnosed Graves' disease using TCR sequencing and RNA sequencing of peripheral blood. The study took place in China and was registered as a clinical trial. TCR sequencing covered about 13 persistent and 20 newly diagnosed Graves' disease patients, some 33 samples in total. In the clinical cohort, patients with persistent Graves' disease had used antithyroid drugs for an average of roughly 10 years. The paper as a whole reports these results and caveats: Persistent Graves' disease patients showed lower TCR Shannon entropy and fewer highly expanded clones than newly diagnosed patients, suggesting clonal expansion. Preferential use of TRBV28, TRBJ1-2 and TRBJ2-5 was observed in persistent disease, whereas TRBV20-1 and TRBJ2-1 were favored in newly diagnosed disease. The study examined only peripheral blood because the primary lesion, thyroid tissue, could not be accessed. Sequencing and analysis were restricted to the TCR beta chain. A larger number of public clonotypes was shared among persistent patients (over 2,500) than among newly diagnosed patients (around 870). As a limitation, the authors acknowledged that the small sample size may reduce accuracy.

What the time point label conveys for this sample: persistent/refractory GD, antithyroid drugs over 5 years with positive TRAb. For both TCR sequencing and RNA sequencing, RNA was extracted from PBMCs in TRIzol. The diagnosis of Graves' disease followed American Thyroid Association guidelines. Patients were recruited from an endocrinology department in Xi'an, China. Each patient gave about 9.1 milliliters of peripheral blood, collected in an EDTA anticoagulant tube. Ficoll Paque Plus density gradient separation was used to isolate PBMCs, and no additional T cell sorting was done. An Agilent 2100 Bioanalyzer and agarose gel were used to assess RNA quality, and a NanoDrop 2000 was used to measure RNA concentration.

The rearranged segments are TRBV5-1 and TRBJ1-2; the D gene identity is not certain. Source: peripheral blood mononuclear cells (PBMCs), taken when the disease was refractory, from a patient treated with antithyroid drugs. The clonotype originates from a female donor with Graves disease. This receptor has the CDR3 CASSLEPVTNYGYTF. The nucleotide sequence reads TGCGCCAGCAGCTTGGAGCCAGTTACCAACTATGGCTACACCTTC.